This T cell receptor (beta chain) was profiled in a study of tumor and adjacent non-tumor tissue in lung cancer. Study context: Patients were aged about 30 to 76, approximately 11 men and about 5 women, stage I to III. On average, productive TCRbeta reads reached some 4.2 million per sample.

A modified ARM-PCR protocol with three rounds of nested PCR amplified TCRbeta. One entry per CDR3 protein, called by TCRdb with MiXCR from the multiplex PCR reads. The table shows approximately 150,000 distinct CDR3 sequences, with around 66% occurring only once. Looked up from germline, CDR1 is SGHTA and CDR2 is FQGNSA. There are 15 residues in the CDR3. V lost 1 base, J lost 6 bases, and 3 bases stayed unmatched. This sample's RNA came from whole unsorted tissue. Study-level findings and limits: Tumor TCR diversity, when higher, was linked to shorter survival. In normal lung, the top 100 clones were significantly more dominant than in tumor.

With regard to this clonotype: Antigen specificity is unknown.

The source material was lung tumor tissue. The genes are TRBV7-2 and TRBJ2-1, with TRBD2 matching 10 bases. This receptor was identified in a man aged 55-75 years with small cell lung cancer. CDR3 coding DNA: TGTGCCAGCAGCTTAGGGCTAGCGGGAGTCAATGAGCAGTTCTTC. Amino acids: CASSLGLAGVNEQFF.